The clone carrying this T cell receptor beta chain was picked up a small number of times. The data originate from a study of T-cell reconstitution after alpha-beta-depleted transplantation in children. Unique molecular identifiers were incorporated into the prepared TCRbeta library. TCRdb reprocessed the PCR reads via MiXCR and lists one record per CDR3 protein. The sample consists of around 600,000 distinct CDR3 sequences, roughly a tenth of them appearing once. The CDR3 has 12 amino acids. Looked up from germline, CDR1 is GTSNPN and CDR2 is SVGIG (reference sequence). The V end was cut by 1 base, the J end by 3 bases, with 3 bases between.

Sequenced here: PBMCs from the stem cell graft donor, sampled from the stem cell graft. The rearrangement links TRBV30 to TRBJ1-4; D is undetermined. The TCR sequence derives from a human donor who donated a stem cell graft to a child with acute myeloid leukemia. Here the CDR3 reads CAWSAANEKLFF. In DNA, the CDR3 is TGTGCCTGGAGTGCAGCTAATGAAAAACTGTTTTTT.